Detailed here is one T cell receptor (beta chain). Its antigen is not identified. Clones were read by immunoSEQ multiplex PCR, and TCRdb kept only the in-frame ones, dropping some. The sample carries over 55,000 clones, about 85% recorded once. The entry originates in a study of OX40 agonist ivuxolimab in advanced cancers. Study at large: The diagnoses of dose-escalation patients were hepatocellular carcinoma, melanoma, renal cell or head and neck cancer. Around 40% of patients had received prior checkpoint inhibitor therapy. Overall study findings and caveats: Expanded peripheral T cells had an undetermined antigen specificity.

Germline lookup yields CDR1 LNHDA and CDR2 SQIVND (reference sequence). The V gene end was trimmed by 7 bases and the J gene end by 3 bases; junction bases not matched to a gene: 7. CDR3 length equals 15 residues. The material sequenced was CD4+ or CD8+ T cells sorted from blood, taken in a trial of the OX40 agonist ivuxolimab. This sequence was found in an adult with an advanced solid tumor such as melanoma, head and neck, liver or kidney cancer. The chain carries TRBV19 and TRBJ2-3, with TRBD1 identical over 10 bases. CDR3 coding DNA: TGTGCCAGTATTCAGGGACAGGGGAGGACAGATACGCAGTATTTT. This encodes CASIQGQGRTDTQYF. The complete variable domain, with remaining parts taken from reference TRBV19 and TRBJ2-3, reads DGGITQSPKYLFRKEGQNVTLSCEQNLNHDAMYWYRQDPGQGLRLIYYSQIVNDFQKGDIAEGYSVSREKKESFPLTVTSAQKNPTAFYLCASIQGQGRTDTQYFGPGTRLTVL.